This T cell receptor beta chain was captured by sequencing in a study of shared clonotypes between healthy human individuals. Study-wide background: The study drew on a couple of women and three men aged 18 to 49 as donors. The study's findings and limits: The study sampled only blood, and tissue repertoires likely differ.

Donors had no recently reported acute infections or vaccinations and were HIV-negative. Investigators divided CD4+ cells into CD45RA+ naive and CD45RA-negative memory subsets. To note about this clone: Its antigen is not known.

Measured with immunoSEQ multiplex PCR; TCRdb has only the in-frame clones, and not every one. The sample yields roughly 2,500,000 clones, 93% seen once. Sequencing used naive CD4+ T cells from PBMCs. Subset reported: CD45RA+ positively selected. This TCR derives from a man younger than 30 in good health. Some clones in this sample may be carry-over from other donors' samples.

This CDR3 reads CASYRGLYGYTF. CDR3 DNA: TGTGCCAGCTACAGGGGTCTCTATGGCTACACCTTC. This chain connects TRBV2 to TRBJ1-2, with 7 bases identical to TRBD1. Germline CDR1 and CDR2: SNHLY and FYNNEI. The CDR3 sequence is 12 residues long. The junction had 4 bases not matched to a gene; V was cut back by 8 bases and J by 4 bases.